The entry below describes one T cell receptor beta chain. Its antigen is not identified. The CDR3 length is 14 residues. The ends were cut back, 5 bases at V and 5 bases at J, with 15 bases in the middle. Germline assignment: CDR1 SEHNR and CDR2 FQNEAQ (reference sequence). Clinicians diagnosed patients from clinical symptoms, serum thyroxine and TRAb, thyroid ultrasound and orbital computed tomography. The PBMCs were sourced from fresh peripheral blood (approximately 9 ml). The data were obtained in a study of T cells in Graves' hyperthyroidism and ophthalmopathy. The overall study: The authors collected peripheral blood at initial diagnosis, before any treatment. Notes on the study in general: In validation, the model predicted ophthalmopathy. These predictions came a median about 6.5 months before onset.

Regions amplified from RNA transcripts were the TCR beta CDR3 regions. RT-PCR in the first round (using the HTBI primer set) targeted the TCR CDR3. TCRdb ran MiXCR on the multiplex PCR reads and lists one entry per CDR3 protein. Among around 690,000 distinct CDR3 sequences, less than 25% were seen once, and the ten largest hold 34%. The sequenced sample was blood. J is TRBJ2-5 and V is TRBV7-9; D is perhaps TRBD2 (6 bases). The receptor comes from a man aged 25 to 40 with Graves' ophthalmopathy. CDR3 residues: CASSPAVRGETQYF. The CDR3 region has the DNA TGTGCCAGCAGCCCAGCGGTGCGGGGCGAGACCCAGTACTTC.